This T cell receptor beta chain was sequenced during a study of blood T cell repertoires in COVID-19. For the study at large: Samples representing acute and convalescent COVID-19 were sourced from the United States, Italy and Spain. From T cells, B-cell-depleted T cells, or PBMCs came the material, which was cDNA or gDNA.

The ends were cut back, 2 bases at V and 5 bases at J, with 9 bases in the middle. There are 13 residues in the CDR3. The V gene's germline CDR1 is MDHEN and CDR2 SYDVKM. Original processing methods: Nucleated cell number was recorded as an estimate derived from reference gene primer amplification. Clones were sequenced by immunoSEQ multiplex PCR, and TCRdb holds only the in-frame ones, with some missing. That table supplies the V and J calls and clone size; D and trimming were determined from the DNA. The data contain approximately 250,000 clones, about 85% of them seen just once; the ten biggest clones take up 4% to 5%.

Sequences were obtained from peripheral blood. The chain has TRBV28 and TRBJ1-2; D remains unclear. The receptor's source is a man between 60 and 70 years old with acute or convalescent COVID-19. The CDR3 DNA sequence: TGTGCCAGCAGTTTAGGACTTCCTTATGGCTACACCTTC. Translating gives CASSLGLPYGYTF.